This record looks at one TCR beta chain sequence and its context. The data were obtained in a study of T-cell memory formation after mild COVID-19. TCRdb independently ran MiXCR on the 5' RACE reads; one entry per CDR3 protein. Here the sample spans about 250,000 distinct CDR3 sequences, 15% to 20% being singletons. Germline lookup yields CDR1 KGHSH and CDR2 LQKENI. The V gene end was trimmed by 2 bases and the J gene end by 11 bases; junction bases not matched to a gene: 9. There are 15 residues in the CDR3. This chain joins TRBV18 and TRBJ1-1, with 12 bases that match TRBD1. The specimen sequenced was PBMCs or a T cell subset sorted from them (not recorded which). This TCR was sampled from a man aged 18 to 30 who had mild COVID-19 (a few samples of this study predate the infection). Cell type and time point are not known. CDR3 sequence (DNA): TGTGCCAGCTCACCATCGGGGACAGGGGGCATGTCGGCTTTCTTT. Protein product: CASSPSGTGGMSAFF. The variable domain in full, with the rest retrieved from reference TRBV18 and TRBJ1-1, is NAGVMQNPRHLVRRRGQEARLRCSPMKGHSHVYWYRQLPEEGLKFMVYLQKENIIDESGMPKERFSAEFPKEGPSILRIQQVVRGDSAAYFCASSPSGTGGMSAFFGQGTRLTVV.